This T cell receptor beta chain appears in the sequencing data of a study of T cells in Graves' hyperthyroidism and ophthalmopathy. Using RNA transcripts as the source, TCR beta CDR3 regions were amplified. The HTBI primer set drove a first-round RT-PCR of the TCR CDR3. In TCRdb, the multiplex PCR reads were re-called with MiXCR into one record per CDR3 protein. The repertoire consists of around 690,000 distinct CDR3 sequences, with around 15% occurring once and the leading ten covering 15% to 19%. A remark on this clonotype: Its antigen is not identified. The germline gene is not matched at one end of the junction; a read error may be the cause.

The germline V gene has CDR1 SEHNR and CDR2 FQNEAQ (reference sequence). The CDR3 totals 13 residues. Study conclusions and caveats: Most expanded thyroid clonotypes above 0.001 also appeared in blood.

Material: blood. This clonotype was obtained from a man in his forties or fifties with Graves' hyperthyroidism. The chain couples TRBV7-9 to TRBJ2-7; D is undetermined. The CDR3 sequence: CASSLVESYEQHF. The CDR3 nucleotides read TGTGCCAGCAGCTTAGTTGAGTCCTACGAGCAGCACTTC.